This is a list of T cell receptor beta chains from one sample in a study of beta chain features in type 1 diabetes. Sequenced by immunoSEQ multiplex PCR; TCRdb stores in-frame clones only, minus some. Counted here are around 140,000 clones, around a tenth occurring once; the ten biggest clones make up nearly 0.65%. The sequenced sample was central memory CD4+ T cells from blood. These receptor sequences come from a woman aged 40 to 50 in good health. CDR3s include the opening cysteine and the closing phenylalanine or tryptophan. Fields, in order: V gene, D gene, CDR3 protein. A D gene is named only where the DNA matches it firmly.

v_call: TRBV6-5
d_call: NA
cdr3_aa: CASSYGGELGYTF

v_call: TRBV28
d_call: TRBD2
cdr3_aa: CASSSGGPTDTQYF

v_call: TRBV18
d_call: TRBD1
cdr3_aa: CASSPPYGTVKETQYF

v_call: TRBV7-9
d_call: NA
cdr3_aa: CASSSGTFHNEQFF

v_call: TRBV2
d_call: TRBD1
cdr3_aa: CASSTTGVVNQPQHF

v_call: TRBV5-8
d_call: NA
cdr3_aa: CASSPAAGLRNTEAFF

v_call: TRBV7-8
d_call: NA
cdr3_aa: CASSRTVYEQYF

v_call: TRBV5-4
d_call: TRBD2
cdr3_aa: CASSLTSGGNNEQFF

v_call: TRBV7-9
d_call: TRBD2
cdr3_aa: CASSLRTSLIGETQYF

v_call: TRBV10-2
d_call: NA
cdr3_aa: CASSPGNSPLHF

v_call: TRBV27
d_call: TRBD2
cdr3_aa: CASSNRLAGTTDTQYF

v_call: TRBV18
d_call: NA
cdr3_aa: CASSPGSNYEQYF

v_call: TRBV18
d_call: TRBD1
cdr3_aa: CASSQQGAGTNEKLFF

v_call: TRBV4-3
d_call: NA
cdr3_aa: CASSHGGAVRTEAFF

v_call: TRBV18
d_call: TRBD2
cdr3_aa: CASSPPSGGAYNEQFF

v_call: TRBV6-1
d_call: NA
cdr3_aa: CASSSLLGTYEQYF

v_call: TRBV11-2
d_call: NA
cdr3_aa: CASSFSSNQPQHF

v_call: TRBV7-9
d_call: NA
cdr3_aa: CASSRGTEAFF

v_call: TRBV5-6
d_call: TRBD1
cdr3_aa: CASTPPGQGGGYTF